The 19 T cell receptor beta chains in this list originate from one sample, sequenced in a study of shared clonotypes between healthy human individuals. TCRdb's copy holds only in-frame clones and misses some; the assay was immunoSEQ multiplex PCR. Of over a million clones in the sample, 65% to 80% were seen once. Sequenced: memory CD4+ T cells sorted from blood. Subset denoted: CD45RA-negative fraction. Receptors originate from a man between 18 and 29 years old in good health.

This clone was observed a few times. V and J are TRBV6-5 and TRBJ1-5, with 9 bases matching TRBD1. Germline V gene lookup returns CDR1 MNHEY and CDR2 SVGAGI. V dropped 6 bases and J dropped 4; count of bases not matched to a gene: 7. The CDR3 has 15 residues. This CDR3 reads CASSSLTGGNQPQHF. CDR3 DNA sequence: TGTGCCAGCAGCTCCTTGACAGGGGGGAATCAGCCCCAGCATTTT.

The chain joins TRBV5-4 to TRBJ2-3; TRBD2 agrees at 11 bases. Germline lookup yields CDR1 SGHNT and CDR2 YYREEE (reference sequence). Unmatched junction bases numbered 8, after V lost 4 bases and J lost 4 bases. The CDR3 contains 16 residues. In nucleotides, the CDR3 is TGTGCCAGCAGCCATAAGGGACTAGCGGAGTCAGATACGCAGTATTTT. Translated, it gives CASSHKGLAESDTQYF.

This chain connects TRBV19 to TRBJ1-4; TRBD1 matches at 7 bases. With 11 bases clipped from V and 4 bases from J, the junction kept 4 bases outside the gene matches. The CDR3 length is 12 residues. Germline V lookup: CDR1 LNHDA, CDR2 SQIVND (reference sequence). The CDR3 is CAGTGVNEKLFF. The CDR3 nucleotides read TGTGCCGGTACAGGGGTTAATGAAAAACTGTTTTTT.

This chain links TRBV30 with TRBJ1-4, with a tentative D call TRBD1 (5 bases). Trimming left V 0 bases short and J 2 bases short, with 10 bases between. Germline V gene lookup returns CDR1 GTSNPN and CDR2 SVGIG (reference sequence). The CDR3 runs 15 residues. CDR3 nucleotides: TGTGCCTGGAGTGTACGGGGGGGGACTAATGAAAAACTGTTTTTT. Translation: CAWSVRGGTNEKLFF. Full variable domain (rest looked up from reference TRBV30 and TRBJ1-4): SQTIHQWPATLVQPVGSPLSLECTVEGTSNPNLYWYRQAAGRGLQLLFYSVGIGQISSEVPQNLSASRPQDRQFILSSKKLLLSDSGFYLCAWSVRGGTNEKLFFGSGTQLSVL.

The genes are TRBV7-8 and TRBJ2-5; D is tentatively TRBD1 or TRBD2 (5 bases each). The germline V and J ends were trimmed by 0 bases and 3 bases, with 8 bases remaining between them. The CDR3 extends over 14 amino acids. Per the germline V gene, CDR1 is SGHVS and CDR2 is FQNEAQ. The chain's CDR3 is CASSLAGTEETQYF. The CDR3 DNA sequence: TGTGCCAGCAGCTTAGCCGGGACCGAAGAGACCCAGTACTTC. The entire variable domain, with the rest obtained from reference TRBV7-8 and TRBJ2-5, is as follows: GAGVSQSPRYKVAKRGQDVALRCDPISGHVSLFWYQQALGQGPEFLTYFQNEAQLDKSGLPSDRFFAERPEGSVSTLKIQRTQQEDSAVYLCASSLAGTEETQYFGPGTRLLVL.

Here the CDR3 DNA reads TGTGCCAGCCTACAGGGGGCCGGTCAGCCCCAGCATTTT. Protein sequence: CASLQGAGQPQHF. The chain has TRBV2 and TRBJ1-5, with 9 bases aligning to TRBD1. With V trimmed by 8 bases and J by 6 bases, 5 bases remained unmatched. The CDR3 runs to 13 residues. CDR1 and CDR2 (germline): SNHLY, FYNNEI.

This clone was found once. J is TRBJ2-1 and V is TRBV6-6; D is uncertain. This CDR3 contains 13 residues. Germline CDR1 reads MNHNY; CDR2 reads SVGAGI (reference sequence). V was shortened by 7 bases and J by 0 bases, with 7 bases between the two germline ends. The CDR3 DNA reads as TGTGCCAGCACCGGAAGCTCCTACAATGAGCAGTTCTTC. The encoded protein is CASTGSSYNEQFF.

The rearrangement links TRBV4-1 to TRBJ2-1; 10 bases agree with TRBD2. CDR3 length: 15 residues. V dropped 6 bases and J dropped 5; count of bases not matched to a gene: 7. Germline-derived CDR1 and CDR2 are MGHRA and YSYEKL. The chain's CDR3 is CASSPSGRSHNEQFF. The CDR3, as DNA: TGCGCCAGCAGTCCTAGCGGGAGAAGCCACAATGAGCAGTTCTTC.

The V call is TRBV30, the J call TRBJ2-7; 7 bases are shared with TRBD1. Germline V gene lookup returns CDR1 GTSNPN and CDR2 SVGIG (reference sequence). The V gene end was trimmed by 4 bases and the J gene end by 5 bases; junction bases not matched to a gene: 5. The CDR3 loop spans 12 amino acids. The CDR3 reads CAWTRQGHEQYF. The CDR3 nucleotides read TGTGCCTGGACGAGACAGGGACACGAGCAGTACTTC.

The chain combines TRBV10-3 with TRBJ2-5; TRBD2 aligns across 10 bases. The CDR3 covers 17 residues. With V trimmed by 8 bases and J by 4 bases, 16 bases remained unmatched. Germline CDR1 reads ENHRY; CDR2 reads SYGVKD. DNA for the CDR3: TGTGCCATCTCGAGCGGGACTAGCGCGGGCCTGTTAGAGACCCAGTACTTC. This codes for CAISSGTSAGLLETQYF.

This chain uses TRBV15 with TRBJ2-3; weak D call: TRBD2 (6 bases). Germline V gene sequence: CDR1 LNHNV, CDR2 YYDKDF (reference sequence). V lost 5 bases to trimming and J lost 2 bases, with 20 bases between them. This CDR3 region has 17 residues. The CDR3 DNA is TGTGCCACCAGCTCTGAAATAGCGGATTCAATCACAGATACGCAGTATTTT. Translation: CATSSEIADSITDTQYF.

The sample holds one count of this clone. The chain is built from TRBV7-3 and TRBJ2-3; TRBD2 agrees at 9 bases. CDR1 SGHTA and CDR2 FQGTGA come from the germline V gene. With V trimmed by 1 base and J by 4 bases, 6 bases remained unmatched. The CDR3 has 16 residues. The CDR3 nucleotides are TGTGCCAGCAGCTTAATCCTAGCGGGGCGGGCAGATACGCAGTATTTT. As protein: CASSLILAGRADTQYF.

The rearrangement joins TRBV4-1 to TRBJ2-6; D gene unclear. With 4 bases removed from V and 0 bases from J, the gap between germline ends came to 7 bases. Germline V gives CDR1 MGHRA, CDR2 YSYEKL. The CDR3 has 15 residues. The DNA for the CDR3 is TGCGCCAGCAGCCGTGTCGGCTCTGGGGCCAACGTCCTGACTTTC. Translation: CASSRVGSGANVLTF.

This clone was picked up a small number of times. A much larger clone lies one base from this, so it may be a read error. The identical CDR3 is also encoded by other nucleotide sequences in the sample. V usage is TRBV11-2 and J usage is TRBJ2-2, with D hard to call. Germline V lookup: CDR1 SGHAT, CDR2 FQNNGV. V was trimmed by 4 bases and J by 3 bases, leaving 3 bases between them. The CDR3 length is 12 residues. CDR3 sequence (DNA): TGTGCCAGCAGCTCAGACACCGGGGAGCTGTTTTTT. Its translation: CASSSDTGELFF. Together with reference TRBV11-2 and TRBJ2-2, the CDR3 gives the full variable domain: EAGVAQSPRYKIIEKRQSVAFWCNPISGHATLYWYQQILGQGPKLLIQFQNNGVVDDSQLPKDRFSAERLKGVDSTLKIQPAKLEDSAVYLCASSSDTGELFFGEGSRLTVL.

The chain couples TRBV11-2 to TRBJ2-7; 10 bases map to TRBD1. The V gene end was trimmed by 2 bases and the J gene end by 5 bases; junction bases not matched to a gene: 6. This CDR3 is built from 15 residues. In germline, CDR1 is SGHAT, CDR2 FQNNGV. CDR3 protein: CASSLTGQGFHEQYF. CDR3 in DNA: TGTGCCAGCAGCTTAACGGGACAGGGGTTCCACGAGCAGTACTTC.

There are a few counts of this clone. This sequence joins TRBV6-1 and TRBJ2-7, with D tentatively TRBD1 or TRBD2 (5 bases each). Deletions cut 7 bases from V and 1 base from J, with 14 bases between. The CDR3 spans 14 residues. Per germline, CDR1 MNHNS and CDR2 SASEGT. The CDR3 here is CASKSGTVSYEQYF. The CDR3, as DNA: TGTGCCAGCAAGTCCGGGACGGTTTCCTACGAGCAGTACTTC.

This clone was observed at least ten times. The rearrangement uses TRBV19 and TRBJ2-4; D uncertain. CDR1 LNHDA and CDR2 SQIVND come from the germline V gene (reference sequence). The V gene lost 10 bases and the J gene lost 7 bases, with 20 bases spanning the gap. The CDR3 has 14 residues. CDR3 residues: CATVPPGLENIQYF. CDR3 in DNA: TGTGCCACAGTTCCCCCCGGGCTAGAGAACATTCAGTACTTC.

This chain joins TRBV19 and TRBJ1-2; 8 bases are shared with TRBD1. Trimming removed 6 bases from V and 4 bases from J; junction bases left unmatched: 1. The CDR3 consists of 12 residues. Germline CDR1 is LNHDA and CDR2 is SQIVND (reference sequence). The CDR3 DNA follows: TGTGCCAGTAGCACAGGGGGCTATGGCTACACCTTC. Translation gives CASSTGGYGYTF.

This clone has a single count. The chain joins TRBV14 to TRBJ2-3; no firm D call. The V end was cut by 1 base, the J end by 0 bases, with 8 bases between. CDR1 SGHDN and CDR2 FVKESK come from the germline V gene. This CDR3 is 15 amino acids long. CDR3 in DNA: TGTGCCAGCAGCCAAGGAGGACCTAGCACAGATACGCAGTATTTT. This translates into CASSQGGPSTDTQYF.